This TCR beta chain comes out of a study of blood T cell repertoires in COVID-19. Study-wide background: Acute and convalescent COVID-19 samples came from the United States, Italy and Spain. The analysed material was cDNA or gDNA that came from T cells, B-cell-depleted T cells, or PBMCs.

V shed 9 bases and J shed 0 bases, with 14 bases lying between them. The CDR3 extends over 14 amino acids. Germline loops: CDR1 LNHDA, CDR2 SQIVND (reference sequence). Per the original data handling: The assay estimated nucleated cells by amplifying reference gene primers. Generated by immunoSEQ multiplex PCR, the TCRdb table keeps only in-frame clones and is missing some. The V and J calls and clone size come from that table; D and trimming were worked out from the DNA. The table includes roughly 130,000 clones, about 85% detected once. This clonotype was obtained from a woman in her sixties or seventies with COVID-19, enrolled during active disease. The chain recombines TRBV19 with TRBJ1-1; D gene ambiguous. The sequenced sample was peripheral blood. CDR3 nucleotides: TGTGCCAGCAGATCGGGTAGTATGAACACTGAAGCTTTCTTT. It is translated as CASRSGSMNTEAFF. Supplemented by reference TRBV19 and TRBJ1-1, the full variable domain reads DGGITQSPKYLFRKEGQNVTLSCEQNLNHDAMYWYRQDPGQGLRLIYYSQIVNDFQKGDIAEGYSVSREKKESFPLTVTSAQKNPTAFYLCASRSGSMNTEAFFGQGTRLTVV.